The source of this T cell receptor (beta chain) is a study of T cell changes during pregnancy in multiple sclerosis. Trimming removed 4 bases from V and 4 bases from J; junction bases left unmatched: 7. The CDR3 has 15 amino acids. Germline CDR1 LGHNA, CDR2 YSLEER. Only in-frame clones appear in the TCRdb table, and some are missing; sequencing was by immunoSEQ multiplex PCR. The sample lists about 20,000 clones, about 88% occurring once. This receptor was taken from a female donor in good health, enrolled as a control in a pregnancy study. This chain connects TRBV4-3 to TRBJ2-3, with TRBD2 matching over 8 bases. This specimen consisted of CD8+ T cells from peripheral blood mononuclear cells, obtained in the third trimester of pregnancy. CDR3 residues: CASSPGTSRADTQYF. CDR3 in DNA: TGCGCCAGCAGCCCAGGGACTAGTAGAGCAGATACGCAGTATTTT.